This entry lists 2 T cell receptor beta chains sequenced from one sample in a study of cytomegalovirus exposure and HLA in healthy donors. Primers included in the PCR were 60 Vbeta and 13 Jbeta primers. Libraries were prepared by immunoSEQ multiplex PCR; TCRdb keeps only in-frame clonotypes and omits some of them. The data contain more than 90,000 clones, around four fifths of them singletons. The sample was PBMCs. The receptors come from a man between 40 and 49 years old in good health and CMV-seropositive.

The table lists this clone with a count of one. CDR3 residues: CASGLVQGNTGELFF. The CDR3 DNA reads as TGTGCTAGTGGTTTGGTACAGGGGAACACCGGGGAGCTGTTTTTT. The chain combines TRBV12-5 with TRBJ2-2; tentatively, D is TRBD1 (6 bases). Germline loops: CDR1 LGHNT, CDR2 FRNRAP. The CDR3 has 15 residues. The V end lost 0 bases, the J end lost 1 base, and 6 bases lay between the germline ends.

This clone occurred a few times. The gene calls are TRBV15 and TRBJ1-1, with 8 bases lining up with TRBD1. This CDR3 region has 13 residues. The V and J ends lost 1 base and 13 bases, in that order; junction bases with no gene match: 8. Germline V CDR1 and CDR2: LNHNV, YYDKDF (reference sequence). The CDR3 region is CATSRVRTGLFFF. In DNA form, the CDR3 reads TGTGCCACCAGCAGAGTTAGGACAGGGCTTTTTTTCTTT.